This TCR beta chain was retrieved from a study of neurological immune-mediated disorders. General observations from the study: HTLV-1-associated myelopathy led in TCR clonal expansion, while multiple sclerosis ranked lowest, below healthy controls. None of the CDR3 amino acid sequences of expanded clones were shared across subjects, and this suggested private repertoires in all groups.

Source material was 2 million unsorted PBMCs, stored at -80 °C in RNAlater. Germline values: CDR1 MNHEY, CDR2 SVGEGT. The CDR3 consists of 13 residues. With 6 bases removed from V and 1 base from J, the gap between germline ends came to 9 bases. 5'RACE generated cDNA with 10-nucleotide random UMIs. From the 5' RACE reads, TCRdb called clonotypes with MiXCR, one entry per CDR3 protein. The profile shows fewer than 45,000 distinct CDR3 sequences, 6% to 8.5% of them singletons. This clonotype appeared many times. What it recognizes is unknown. This sequence was found in a woman aged 40 to 50 in good health. Sequencing was carried out using PBMCs. The chain has TRBV6-2 or TRBV6-3 and TRBJ1-1; D remains ambiguous. The CDR3 DNA reads TGTGCCAGCAGGGGAGGTGGGAACACTGAAGCTTTCTTT. Encoded protein: CASRGGGNTEAFF.